This note documents a single TCR beta chain sequence. Its specificity is unknown. The study subjected TCRalpha and TCRbeta cDNA to two nested PCRs of roughly 16 and 10 cycles. TCRdb re-called the 5' RACE reads; one entry per CDR3 protein, DNA not given. Here the sample table reports under 130,000 distinct CDR3 sequences. CDR1 DFQATT and CDR2 SNEGSKA come from the germline V gene (reference sequence). This CDR3 comprises 13 residues. Blood was drawn at approximately 2.7 ml per donor. The data belong to a study of monozygotic twins with inflammatory bowel disease. The study's findings and limits: Possibly reflecting limited power, no difference in repertoire similarity was found between concordant and discordant twins.

The clonotype was recovered from a human donor with ulcerative colitis or Crohn's disease, or a healthy co-twin of an affected twin (not recorded which). Source material: blood. The chain couples TRBV20-1 to TRBJ2-7; the D call from TCRdb, TRBD1, cannot be confirmed without DNA. The CDR3 is CSAQPRDSLQQYF.